The subject of this entry is one T cell receptor beta chain. The antigen remains undetermined. These data originate in a study of Graves' ophthalmopathy and Graves' hyperthyroidism. Across the study: Hyperthyroidism counted as stable given no ophthalmopathy within 18 months of follow-up. Study-level results: Detection in blood was also observed for most expanded thyroid clonotypes above 0.001 frequency. Ophthalmopathy progression was predicted by the model at less than 71% sensitivity and approximately 73% specificity.

The TCR beta CDR3 regions underwent amplification from RNA transcripts. First-round RT-PCR used HTBI primers; second-round multiplex PCR followed. TCRdb re-analysed the multiplex PCR reads in MiXCR, keeping a single row per CDR3 protein. Of 500,000 to 700,000 distinct CDR3 sequences listed, under 45% are singletons. Certain patients, namely those with other autoimmune diseases, uncontrolled infections, pregnancy or lactation, were excluded. This CDR3 has 16 amino acids. Germline V lookup: CDR1 KGHDR, CDR2 SFDVKD. Trimming pared 6 bases from V and 7 bases from J, leaving 20 bases between. The sequencing sample was made of peripheral blood or thyroid tissue (not recorded which). The chain uses TRBV24-1 and TRBJ2-2, with D possibly TRBD1 on 5 matching bases. The origin of this receptor is an adult man with Graves' hyperthyroidism. In DNA, the CDR3 is TGTGCCACCAGTTCCCTGTGGCAGGGTGAAGACGGGGAGCTGTTTTTT. Its translation: CATSSLWQGEDGELFF.